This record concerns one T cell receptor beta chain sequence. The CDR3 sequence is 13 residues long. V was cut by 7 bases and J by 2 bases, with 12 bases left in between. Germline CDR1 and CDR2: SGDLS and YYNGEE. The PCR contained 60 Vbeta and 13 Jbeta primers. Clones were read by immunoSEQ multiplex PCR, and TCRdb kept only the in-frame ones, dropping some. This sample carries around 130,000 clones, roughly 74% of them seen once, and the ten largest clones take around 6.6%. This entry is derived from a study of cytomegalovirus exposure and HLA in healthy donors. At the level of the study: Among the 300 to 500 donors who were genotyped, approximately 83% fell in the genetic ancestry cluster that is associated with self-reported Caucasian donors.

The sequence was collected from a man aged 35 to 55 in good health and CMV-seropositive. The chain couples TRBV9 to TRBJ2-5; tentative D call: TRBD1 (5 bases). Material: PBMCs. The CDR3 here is CASSTVWQETQYF. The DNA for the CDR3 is TGTGCCAGCTCGACAGTATGGCAAGAGACCCAGTACTTC.